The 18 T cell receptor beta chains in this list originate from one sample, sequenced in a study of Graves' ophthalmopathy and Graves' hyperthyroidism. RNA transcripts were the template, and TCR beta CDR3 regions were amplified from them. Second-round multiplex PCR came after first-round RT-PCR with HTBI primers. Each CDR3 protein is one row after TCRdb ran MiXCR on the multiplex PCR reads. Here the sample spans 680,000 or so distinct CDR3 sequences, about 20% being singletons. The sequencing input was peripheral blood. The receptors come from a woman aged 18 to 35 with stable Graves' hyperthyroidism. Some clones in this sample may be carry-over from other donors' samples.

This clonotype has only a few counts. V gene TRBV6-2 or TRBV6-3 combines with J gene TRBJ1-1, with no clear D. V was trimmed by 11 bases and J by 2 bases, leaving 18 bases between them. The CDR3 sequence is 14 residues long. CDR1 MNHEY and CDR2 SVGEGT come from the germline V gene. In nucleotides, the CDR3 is TGTGCCCAAGAGGTCGCGTGGGCCAACACTGAAGCTTTCTTT. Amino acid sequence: CAQEVAWANTEAFF.

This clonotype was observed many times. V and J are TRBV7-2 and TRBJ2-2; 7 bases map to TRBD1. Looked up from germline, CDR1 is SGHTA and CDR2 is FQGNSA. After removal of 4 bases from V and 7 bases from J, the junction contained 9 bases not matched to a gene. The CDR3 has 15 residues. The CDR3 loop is CASSSTTGTGGELFF. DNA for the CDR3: TGTGCCAGCAGCTCCACGACAGGGACCGGCGGGGAGCTGTTTTTT.

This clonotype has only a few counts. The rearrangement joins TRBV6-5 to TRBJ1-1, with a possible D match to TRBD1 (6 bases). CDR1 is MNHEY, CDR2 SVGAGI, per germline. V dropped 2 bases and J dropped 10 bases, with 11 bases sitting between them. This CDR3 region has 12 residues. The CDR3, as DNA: TGTGCCAGCAGTTACGGGGACATAAGAGCTTTCTTT. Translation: CASSYGDIRAFF.

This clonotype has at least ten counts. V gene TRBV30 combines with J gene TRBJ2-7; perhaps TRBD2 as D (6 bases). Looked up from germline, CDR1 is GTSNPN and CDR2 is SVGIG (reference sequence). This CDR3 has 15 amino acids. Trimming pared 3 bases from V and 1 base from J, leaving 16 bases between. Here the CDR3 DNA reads TGTGCCTGGAGACAGGCCGGGACTTTTTCCTACGAGCAGTACTTC. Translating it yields CAWRQAGTFSYEQYF.

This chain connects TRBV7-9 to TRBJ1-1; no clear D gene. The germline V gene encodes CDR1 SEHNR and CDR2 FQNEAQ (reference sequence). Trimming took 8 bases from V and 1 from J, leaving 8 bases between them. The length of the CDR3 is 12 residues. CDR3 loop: CASGSGNTEAFF. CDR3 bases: TGTGCCAGCGGTTCAGGGAACACTGAAGCTTTCTTT.

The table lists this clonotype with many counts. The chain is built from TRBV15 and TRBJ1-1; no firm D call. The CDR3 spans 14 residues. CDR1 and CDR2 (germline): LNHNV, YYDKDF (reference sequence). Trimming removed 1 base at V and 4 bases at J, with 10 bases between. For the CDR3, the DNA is TGTGCCACCAGCAGAGGAACGCAGCCCACTGAAGCTTTCTTT. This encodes CATSRGTQPTEAFF.

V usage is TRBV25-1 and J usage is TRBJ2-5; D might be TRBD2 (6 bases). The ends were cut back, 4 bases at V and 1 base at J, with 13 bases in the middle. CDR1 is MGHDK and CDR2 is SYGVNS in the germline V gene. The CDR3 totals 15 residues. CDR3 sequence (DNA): TGTGCCAGCAGTGGAGGAGGGGAAAGCCAAGAGACCCAGTACTTC. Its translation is CASSGGGESQETQYF.

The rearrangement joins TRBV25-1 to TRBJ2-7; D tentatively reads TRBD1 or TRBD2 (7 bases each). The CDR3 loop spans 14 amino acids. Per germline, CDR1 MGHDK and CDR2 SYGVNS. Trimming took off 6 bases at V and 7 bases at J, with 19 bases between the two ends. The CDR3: CASSRGGGGREQYF. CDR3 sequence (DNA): TGTGCCAGCAGCAGAGGGGGCGGGGGCAGGGAGCAGTACTTC.

DNA of the CDR3: TGTGCCAGCAGTTGGTCGGGGGGGGGTTCGAACACCGGGGAGCTGTTTTTT. Translation gives CASSWSGGGSNTGELFF. The chain employs TRBV27 and TRBJ2-2, with 8 bases aligning to TRBD2. The germline gives CDR1 MNHEY, CDR2 SMNVEV (reference sequence). With V trimmed by 4 bases and J by 0 bases, 7 bases remained unmatched. This CDR3 is 17 amino acids long.

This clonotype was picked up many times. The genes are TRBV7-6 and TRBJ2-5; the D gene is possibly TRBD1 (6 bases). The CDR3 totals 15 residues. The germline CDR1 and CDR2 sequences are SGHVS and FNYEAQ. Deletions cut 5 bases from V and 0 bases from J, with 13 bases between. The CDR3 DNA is TGTGCCAGCAGCCCCACAGGGAATTACCAAGAGACCCAGTACTTC. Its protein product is CASSPTGNYQETQYF.

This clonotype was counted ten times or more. The CDR3 DNA sequence: TGTGCCAGCAGTTTCACGCTAGCGGGGTACCAAGAGACCCAGTACTTC. Residues: CASSFTLAGYQETQYF. The V and J genes are TRBV12-3 or TRBV12-4 and TRBJ2-5, with 9 bases aligning to TRBD2. The CDR3 loop spans 16 amino acids. V was clipped by 3 bases and J by 0 bases; unmatched bases: 5.

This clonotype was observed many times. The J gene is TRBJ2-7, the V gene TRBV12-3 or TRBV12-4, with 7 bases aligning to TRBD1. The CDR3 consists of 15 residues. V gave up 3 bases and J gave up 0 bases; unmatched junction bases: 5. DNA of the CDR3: TGTGCCAGCAGTTTCTCGACAGGGAGCTCCTACGAGCAGTACTTC. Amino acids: CASSFSTGSSYEQYF.

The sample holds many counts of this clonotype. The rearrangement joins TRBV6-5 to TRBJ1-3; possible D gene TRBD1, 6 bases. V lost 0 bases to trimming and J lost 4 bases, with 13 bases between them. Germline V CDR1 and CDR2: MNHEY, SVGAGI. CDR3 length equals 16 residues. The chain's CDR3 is CASSYSLAGEGNTIYF. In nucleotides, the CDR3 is TGTGCCAGCAGTTACTCCTTGGCAGGGGAGGGAAACACCATATATTTT.

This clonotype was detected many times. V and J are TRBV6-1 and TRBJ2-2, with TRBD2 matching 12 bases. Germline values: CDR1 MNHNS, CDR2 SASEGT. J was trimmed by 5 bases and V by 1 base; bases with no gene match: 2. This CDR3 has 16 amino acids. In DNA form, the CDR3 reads TGTGCCAGCAGTGAAGGACTAGCGGGAGTTACCGGGGAGCTGTTTTTT. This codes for CASSEGLAGVTGELFF.

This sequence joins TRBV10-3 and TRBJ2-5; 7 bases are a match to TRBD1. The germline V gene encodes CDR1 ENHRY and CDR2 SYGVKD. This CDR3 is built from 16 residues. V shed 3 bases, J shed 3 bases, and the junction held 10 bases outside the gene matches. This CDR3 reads CAISDRAGGWKETQYF. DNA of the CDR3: TGTGCCATCAGTGACCGGGCAGGGGGATGGAAAGAGACCCAGTACTTC.

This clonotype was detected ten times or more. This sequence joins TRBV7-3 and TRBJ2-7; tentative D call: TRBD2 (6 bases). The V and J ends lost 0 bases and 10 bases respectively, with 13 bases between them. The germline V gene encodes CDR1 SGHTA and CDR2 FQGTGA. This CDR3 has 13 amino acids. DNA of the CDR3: TGTGCCAGCAGCTTAACGACTAGTGGCCCACAGTACTTC. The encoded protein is CASSLTTSGPQYF.

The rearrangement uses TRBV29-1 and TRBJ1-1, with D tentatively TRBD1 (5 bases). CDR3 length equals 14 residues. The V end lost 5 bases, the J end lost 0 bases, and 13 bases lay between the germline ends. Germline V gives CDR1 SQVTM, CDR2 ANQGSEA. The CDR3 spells CSVTAGLLNTEAFF. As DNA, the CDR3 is TGCAGCGTTACCGCGGGACTATTGAACACTGAAGCTTTCTTT.

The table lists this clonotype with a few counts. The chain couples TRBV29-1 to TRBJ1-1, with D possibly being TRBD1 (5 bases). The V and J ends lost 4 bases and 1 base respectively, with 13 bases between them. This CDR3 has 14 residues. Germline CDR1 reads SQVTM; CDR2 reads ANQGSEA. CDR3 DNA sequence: TGCAGCGTTGGGGGGGGATATGGGAACACTGAAGCTTTCTTT. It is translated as CSVGGGYGNTEAFF.